Following are 22 T cell receptor beta chains from one sample sequenced in a study of T cell changes during pregnancy in multiple sclerosis. Only in-frame clones appear in the TCRdb table, and some are missing; sequencing was by immunoSEQ multiplex PCR. The data contain about 110,000 clones, roughly 92% of them seen just once; the ten biggest clones take up roughly 0.78%. The sequenced sample was peripheral blood, obtained in the third trimester of pregnancy. The source is a female donor in good health, enrolled as a control in a pregnancy study.

V and J are TRBV11-3 and TRBJ1-1, with 7 positions matching TRBD1. CDR3 length equals 15 residues. V lost 0 bases, J lost 0 bases, and 1 base stayed unmatched. Germline V lookup: CDR1 SGHNT, CDR2 YENEEA. The CDR3 nucleotides are TGTGCCAGCAGCTTAGAGGGACAGATGAACACTGAAGCTTTCTTT. It is translated as CASSLEGQMNTEAFF.

Concerning this clone itself: At one of its ends the junction is not consistent with the germline gene, which may arise from a read error. V and J are TRBV7-3 and TRBJ2-1; 13 bases are a match to TRBD2. The CDR3 consists of 15 residues. Per the germline V gene, CDR1 is SGHTA and CDR2 is FQGTGA. The CDR3 protein is CASSLTSGGANEQFF. The CDR3 bases are TGTGCCAGCAGCCTAACTAGCGGGGGGGCCAATGAGCAGTTCTTC.

CDR3 nucleotides: TGTGCCAGCAGCTTAGGGGGGACAGAACCCTATGGCTACACCTTC. As protein: CASSLGGTEPYGYTF. This chain links TRBV7-9 with TRBJ1-2; 7 positions agree with TRBD1. With V trimmed by 1 base and J by 4 bases, 6 bases remained unmatched. CDR1 and CDR2 from the germline V gene are SEHNR and FQNEAQ (reference sequence). CDR3 length: 15 residues.

This clone was counted only a few times. The chain joins TRBV4-1 to TRBJ1-5; 8 nucleotides align to TRBD1. This CDR3 is 14 amino acids long. The trim removed 3 bases at V and 2 bases at J, leaving 0 bases unmatched. In germline, CDR1 is MGHRA, CDR2 YSYEKL. The CDR3 DNA reads TGCGCCAGCAGCCAGGGACAGGGCAATCAGCCCCAGCATTTT. Translation gives CASSQGQGNQPQHF.

This clone was recorded only once. This chain connects TRBV4-3 to TRBJ2-2, with TRBD1 matching 10 bases. Germline CDR1 LGHNA, CDR2 YSLEER. The CDR3 loop spans 17 amino acids. V shed 3 bases and J 5 bases; nucleotides not matched to a gene: 9. Here the CDR3 reads CASSHYIGQGETGELFF. The CDR3 DNA reads TGCGCCAGCAGCCATTATATAGGACAGGGGGAGACCGGGGAGCTGTTTTTT.

The chain joins TRBV4-1 to TRBJ2-7, with 7 bases aligning to TRBD2. J was trimmed by 0 bases and V by 0 bases; bases with no gene match: 8. Germline CDR1 is MGHRA and CDR2 is YSYEKL. CDR3 length equals 17 residues. CDR3 nucleotide sequence: TGCGCCAGCAGCCAAGATGGGCGCGGGGGAGCCTCCTACGAGCAGTACTTC. Translated: CASSQDGRGGASYEQYF.

J is TRBJ1-2 and V is TRBV5-6, with D perhaps matching TRBD1 (6 bases). CDR3 size: 13 residues. The germline CDR1 and CDR2 sequences are SGHDT and YYEEEE. Trimming removed 1 base from V and 5 bases from J, with 9 bases in between. CDR3: CASSLPQGYGYTF. DNA for the CDR3: TGTGCCAGCAGCTTGCCCCAGGGGTATGGCTACACCTTC.

The chain recombines TRBV29-1 with TRBJ1-4; maybe TRBD1 (6 bases). This CDR3 is 13 amino acids long. Germline V CDR1 and CDR2: SQVTM, ANQGSEA. V was pared by 0 bases and J by 7 bases, with 9 bases between. CDR3 in DNA: TGCAGCGTTGAAGAAGTACAGGGTGAAAAACTGTTTTTT. Amino acids: CSVEEVQGEKLFF.

The rearrangement uses TRBV5-4 and TRBJ1-2, with D perhaps TRBD1 (6 bases). The CDR3 runs to 15 residues. The V gene's germline CDR1 is SGHNT and CDR2 YYREEE (reference sequence). V was clipped by 0 bases and J by 3 bases, with 12 bases between them. The CDR3 loop is CASSLAGGGYYGYTF. The CDR3 DNA follows: TGTGCCAGCAGCTTGGCGGGAGGGGGTTACTATGGCTACACCTTC.

This rearrangement joins TRBV9 to TRBJ2-3; D might be TRBD2 (7 bases). CDR3 length equals 15 residues. Germline V gene data show CDR1 as SGDLS and CDR2 as YYNGEE. V was clipped by 2 bases and J by 1 base, with 11 bases between them. For the CDR3, the DNA is TGTGCCAGCAGCGTTACAGGGAGGGGCACAGATACGCAGTATTTT. Translated: CASSVTGRGTDTQYF.

This clone was counted only a few times. The chain links TRBV30 to TRBJ1-1, with a possible D match to TRBD1 (5 bases). CDR1 and CDR2 (germline): GTSNPN, SVGIG (reference sequence). V lost 3 bases, J lost 6 bases, and 20 bases lay in between. This CDR3 has 15 amino acids. This CDR3 reads CAWSERAGMRSEAFF. For the CDR3, the DNA is TGTGCCTGGAGCGAGCGGGCAGGGATGAGGTCTGAAGCTTTCTTT.

This rearrangement joins TRBV6-5 to TRBJ1-1; D gene uncertain. Germline V gene data show CDR1 as MNHEY and CDR2 as SVGAGI. The V gene lost 8 bases and the J gene lost 4 bases, with 14 bases spanning the gap. The CDR3 runs to 13 residues. The CDR3: CASELRRGTEAFF. The CDR3 coding sequence is TGTGCCAGCGAGCTCCGGAGAGGCACTGAAGCTTTCTTT.

CDR3 in DNA: TGTGCCAGTAGTATCGGAAGACAGGGAAACTATGGCTACACCTTC. Its translation: CASSIGRQGNYGYTF. This chain connects TRBV19 to TRBJ1-2; 7 bases are a match to TRBD1. The CDR3 runs 15 residues. V lost 3 bases to trimming and J lost 2 bases; unmatched junction nucleotides: 6. CDR1 LNHDA and CDR2 SQIVND come from the germline V gene (reference sequence).

The gene calls are TRBV5-1 and TRBJ1-2; 8 bases are shared with TRBD1. This CDR3 spans 14 amino acids. Per the germline V gene, CDR1 is SGHRS and CDR2 is YFSETQ. Trimming took 2 bases from V and 3 from J; bases not matched to a gene: 3. CDR3 nucleotides: TGCGCCAGCAGCTTCTCGACAGGGGACTATGGCTACACCTTC. It codes for CASSFSTGDYGYTF.

This chain links TRBV9 with TRBJ1-2, with D maybe TRBD1 (5 bases). CDR3 length: 11 amino acids. Trimming removed 2 bases at V and 9 bases at J, with 8 bases between. CDR1 is SGDLS and CDR2 is YYNGEE in the germline V gene. CDR3 sequence: CASSVQGSYTF. The CDR3 nucleotides are TGTGCCAGCAGCGTTCAGGGCAGCTACACCTTC.

This chain connects TRBV29-1 to TRBJ1-4; D gene unclear. V lost 4 bases, J lost 5 bases, and 11 bases lay in between. The CDR3 contains 13 residues. Germline V gives CDR1 SQVTM, CDR2 ANQGSEA. CDR3 bases: TGCAGCGTTGGTGGTGGTCAGAATGAAAAACTGTTTTTT. Its translation: CSVGGGQNEKLFF.

The V and J genes are TRBV5-1 and TRBJ2-2; the match to TRBD1 covers 10 bases. CDR1 and CDR2 (germline): SGHRS, YFSETQ. The length of the CDR3 is 15 residues. V lost 4 bases, J lost 5 bases, and 5 bases stayed unmatched. CDR3 coding DNA: TGCGCCAGCAGCCGCGGGACAGGGGCGACCGGGGAGCTGTTTTTT. Translating it yields CASSRGTGATGELFF.

V gene TRBV11-1 combines with J gene TRBJ1-2, with D perhaps matching TRBD1 (6 bases). CDR3 length: 13 residues. Germline CDR1 SGHAT, CDR2 FQDESV (reference sequence). Trimming shortened V by 5 bases and J by 4 bases, and 11 bases separated the two germline ends. CDR3 region: CASSAGQSYGYTF. CDR3 sequence (DNA): TGTGCCAGCAGCGCTGGACAGAGCTATGGCTACACCTTC.

Details on this clone: Other DNA variants within this sample encode the same CDR3. The V call is TRBV5-1, the J call TRBJ1-4; no clear D. CDR3 length: 15 residues. V lost 0 bases and J 0 bases, leaving 6 bases between the germline ends. Germline loops: CDR1 SGHRS, CDR2 YFSETQ. CDR3 region: CASSLAGSTNEKLFF. CDR3 DNA: TGCGCCAGCAGCTTGGCGGGATCAACTAATGAAAAACTGTTTTTT.

The chain is built from TRBV11-2 and TRBJ1-1; D unclear. Deletions cut 2 bases from V and 1 base from J, with 8 bases between. The CDR3 runs 14 residues. From germline, CDR1 is SGHAT and CDR2 FQNNGV. CDR3 DNA: TGTGCCAGCAGCTTACTCCGGGGGAACACTGAAGCTTTCTTT. Its translation is CASSLLRGNTEAFF.

The chain has TRBV5-8 and TRBJ1-2; 9 nucleotides agree with TRBD1. J gave up 8 bases and V 3 bases, and 5 bases lay outside the gene matches. This CDR3 is 13 amino acids long. Germline V gives CDR1 SGHTS, CDR2 YDEGEE. CDR3 in DNA: TGTGCCAGCAGCTCCGAAACAGGGGGCGGCTACACCTTC. It encodes CASSSETGGGYTF.

V is TRBV11-2 and J is TRBJ2-7; 9 nucleotides agree with TRBD2. The germline V gene encodes CDR1 SGHAT and CDR2 FQNNGV. This CDR3 is 15 amino acids long. V lost 4 bases to trimming and J lost 5 bases; unmatched junction nucleotides: 9. Here the CDR3 reads CASSSFSRGGDEQYF. The CDR3 bases are TGTGCCAGCAGCTCCTTTTCGCGGGGGGGCGACGAGCAGTACTTC.